A selection of T cell receptor beta chains follows, all from one sample in a study of cytomegalovirus exposure and HLA in healthy donors. Generated by immunoSEQ multiplex PCR, the TCRdb table keeps only in-frame clones and is missing some. The sample comprises 200,000 to 250,000 clones, approximately 87% of which are singletons, and roughly 5.4% rests with the top ten. Sequenced: PBMCs. These receptors were obtained from a woman between 18 and 29 years old in good health and CMV-seronegative. The CDR3 runs from the conserved cysteine through the conserved F or W. D genes are given only for firm matches. Size tells how often a clone was seen (once, few, many) or the class of an expanded clone, and some rows leave it out.

v_gene	d_gene	abundance	j_gene	len	CDR3aa	CDR3nt
TRBV27	.	.	TRBJ2-1	17	CASSLNDQVPYRNEQFF	TGTGCCAGCAGTTTGAACGACCAGGTCCCATATAGGAATGAGCAGTTCTTC
TRBV6-6	.	.	TRBJ2-2	12	CASRTNTGELFF	TGTGCCAGCAGGACGAACACCGGGGAGCTGTTTTTT
TRBV11-2	.	.	TRBJ1-1	14	CASSAQTRVTEAFF	TGTGCCAGCAGCGCGCAGACTAGGGTCACTGAAGCTTTCTTT
TRBV28	TRBD1	.	TRBJ2-1	14	CASRLTGADNEQFF	TGTGCCAGCAGGTTGACAGGGGCGGACAATGAGCAGTTCTTC
TRBV27	TRBD1	.	TRBJ2-5	16	CASSRKTDRGQETQYF	TGTGCCAGCAGTCGCAAGACCGACAGGGGGCAGGAGACCCAGTACTTC
TRBV6-1	.	.	TRBJ1-2	13	CASSGNSIGGYTF	TGTGCCAGCAGTGGGAACAGTATCGGTGGCTACACCTTC
TRBV2	.	.	TRBJ2-7	15	CASLLGQSIVHEQYF	TGTGCCAGCTTACTCGGACAGTCTATCGTCCACGAGCAGTACTTC
TRBV4-1	.	few	TRBJ1-5	15	CASSREGSVSQPQHF	TGCGCCAGCAGCCGAGAGGGCTCCGTATCTCAGCCCCAGCATTTT
TRBV7-6	.	.	TRBJ2-7	15	CASSPSPGFNYEQYF	TGTGCCAGCAGCCCCTCCCCAGGGTTCAACTACGAGCAGTACTTC
TRBV28	.	.	TRBJ1-2	13	CASSVDSSYGYTF	TGTGCCAGCAGTGTTGACAGTTCCTATGGCTACACCTTC
TRBV5-1	.	.	TRBJ1-1	13	CASKGSQGWEAFF	TGCGCCAGCAAGGGGTCGCAAGGTTGGGAAGCTTTCTTT
TRBV27	.	.	TRBJ2-3	16	CASSSSISAITDTQYF	TGTGCCAGCAGTTCATCCATTTCAGCGATCACAGATACGCAGTATTTT
TRBV9	.	once	TRBJ2-5	14	CASSGDGGAETQYF	TGTGCCAGCAGCGGAGACGGGGGTGCTGAGACCCAGTACTTC
TRBV5-1	TRBD1	.	TRBJ2-7	14	CASSLGGTVSEQYF	TGCGCCAGCAGCTTGGGTGGGACAGTGAGCGAGCAGTACTTC
TRBV6-1	.	.	TRBJ1-6	15	CASSHEGSYNSPLHF	TGTGCCAGCAGTCATGAGGGGTCCTATAATTCACCCCTCCACTTT
TRBV27	.	.	TRBJ2-5	13	CASSNTRQETQYF	TGTGCCAGCAGCAACACCCGCCAAGAGACCCAGTACTTC
TRBV28	.	.	TRBJ2-7	14	CASSLLGDSYEQYF	TGTGCCAGCAGCCTACTTGGCGACTCCTACGAGCAGTACTTC
TRBV4-1	.	.	TRBJ1-3	19	CASSPQPGLASPSGNTIYF	TGCGCCAGCAGCCCCCAGCCGGGCCTCGCCTCTCCCTCTGGAAACACCATATATTTT
TRBV10-2	.	.	TRBJ1-4	16	CASSEPPIGYFGKLFF	TGCGCCAGCAGTGAGCCCCCGATTGGGTATTTTGGAAAACTGTTTTTT
TRBV6-6	.	.	TRBJ1-1	14	CASSATGSDTEAFF	TGTGCCAGCAGTGCCACAGGGAGCGACACTGAAGCTTTCTTT
TRBV18	TRBD1	.	TRBJ2-6	17	CASSPGTGGSGANVLTF	TGTGCCAGCTCTCCCGGGACAGGGGGATCTGGGGCCAACGTCCTGACTTTC
TRBV27	TRBD2	.	TRBJ2-2	18	CASSRRTSGRAFTGELFF	TGTGCCAGCAGTAGGAGGACTAGCGGGAGGGCCTTTACCGGGGAGCTGTTTTTT
TRBV4-1	.	few	TRBJ2-7	14	CASSQDRRSNEQYF	TGCGCCAGCAGCCAAGATCGTAGGTCCAACGAGCAGTACTTC